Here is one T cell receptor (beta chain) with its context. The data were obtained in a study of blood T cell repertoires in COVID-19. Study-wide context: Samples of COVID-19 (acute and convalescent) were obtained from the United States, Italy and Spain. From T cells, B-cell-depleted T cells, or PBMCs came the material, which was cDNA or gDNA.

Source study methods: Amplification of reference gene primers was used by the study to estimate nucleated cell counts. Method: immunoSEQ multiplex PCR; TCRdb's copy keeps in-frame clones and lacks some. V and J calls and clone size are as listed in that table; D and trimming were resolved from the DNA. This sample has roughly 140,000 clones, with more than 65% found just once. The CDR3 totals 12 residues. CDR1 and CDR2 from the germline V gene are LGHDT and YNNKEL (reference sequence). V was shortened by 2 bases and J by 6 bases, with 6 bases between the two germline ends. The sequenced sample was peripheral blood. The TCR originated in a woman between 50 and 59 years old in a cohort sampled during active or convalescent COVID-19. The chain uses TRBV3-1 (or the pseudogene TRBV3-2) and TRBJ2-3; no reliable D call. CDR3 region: CASSQPGDTQYF. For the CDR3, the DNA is TGTGCCAGCAGCCAACCCGGGGATACGCAGTATTTT.